The rows below give T cell receptor beta chains drawn from one sample of a study of human T cells and chemical hapten exposure. Each CDR3 protein is one row after TCRdb ran MiXCR on the RACE reads. The sample consists of about 340,000 distinct CDR3 sequences, 6% to 8.5% of them appearing once. Sample: whole blood, taken in connection with sensitization to the hapten diphenylcyclopropenone (DPC). These receptors all stem from a woman in her late teens or twenties with alopecia areata. Some clones in this sample may be carry-over from other donors' samples. The CDR3 runs from the conserved cysteine through the conserved F or W. The order of the fields is clone size, V gene, CDR3 protein. Size is omitted from some rows. Given values are once, few, many or a class for expanded clones.

abundance: few
v_gene: TRBV6-6
CDR3aa: CASSRTGGNSYEQYF

abundance: few
v_gene: TRBV7-9
CDR3aa: CASSLVVGLPGYGYTF

abundance: many
v_gene: TRBV29-1
CDR3aa: CSALSDEQYF

abundance: many
v_gene: TRBV20-1
CDR3aa: CSPQGGPEADTEAFF

abundance: few
v_gene: TRBV7-8
CDR3aa: CASSLGWIQGLMDTEAFF

abundance: few
v_gene: TRBV12-3/TRBV12-4
CDR3aa: CASSYVSNQPQHF

abundance: many
v_gene: TRBV6-2/TRBV6-3
CDR3aa: CASTRQGGNIQYF

abundance: many
v_gene: TRBV20-1
CDR3aa: CSARVRGLSSTYEQYF

abundance: .
v_gene: TRBV7-2
CDR3aa: CASSSEGGAGQPQHF

abundance: many
v_gene: TRBV10-3
CDR3aa: CATQKGVATEAFF

abundance: many
v_gene: TRBV3-1
CDR3aa: CASSQRDREQYF

abundance: few
v_gene: TRBV2
CDR3aa: CASRTIGPYNEQFF

abundance: many
v_gene: TRBV2
CDR3aa: CASSMGLRTDTQYF

abundance: many
v_gene: TRBV7-6
CDR3aa: CASSPGQGREAFF

abundance: .
v_gene: TRBV6-2/TRBV6-3
CDR3aa: CASSYRREDTQYF

abundance: .
v_gene: TRBV5-8
CDR3aa: CASSPGKLRYGYTF

abundance: .
v_gene: TRBV11-2
CDR3aa: CASRPTSGGAKNEQFF

abundance: .
v_gene: TRBV5-1
CDR3aa: CASSLRQGSGNTIYF

abundance: .
v_gene: TRBV24-1
CDR3aa: CATSDSLVSSDTQYF

abundance: few
v_gene: TRBV24-1
CDR3aa: CATTGTENTGELFF

abundance: many
v_gene: TRBV5-1
CDR3aa: CASRDSMNTGELFF

abundance: many
v_gene: TRBV6-5
CDR3aa: CASSYSILLGTEAFF

abundance: few
v_gene: TRBV15
CDR3aa: CATSRVAGIRSNQPQHF

abundance: many
v_gene: TRBV12-3/TRBV12-4
CDR3aa: CASTLRGGSYNEQFF

abundance: many
v_gene: TRBV20-1
CDR3aa: CSARVIDAETGEQYF

abundance: many
v_gene: TRBV5-1
CDR3aa: CASSPLQGGYEQYF

abundance: .
v_gene: TRBV4-2
CDR3aa: CASSQVSREGYSYGYTF

abundance: many
v_gene: TRBV20-1
CDR3aa: CSARGLLGKREQFF

abundance: .
v_gene: TRBV28
CDR3aa: CASRPIDRSYGYTF

abundance: many
v_gene: TRBV10-3
CDR3aa: CAISKGSGGSTDTQYF

abundance: few
v_gene: TRBV11-2
CDR3aa: CASSLNEGPNTEAFF

abundance: few
v_gene: TRBV7-2
CDR3aa: CASSLLFLGRAGNTIYF

abundance: many
v_gene: TRBV3-1
CDR3aa: CASSQGGAKGNSPLHF

abundance: few
v_gene: TRBV7-2
CDR3aa: CATGGSGSPLHF

abundance: many
v_gene: TRBV20-1
CDR3aa: CSAQTGVVADTQYF